Listed below are T cell receptor beta chains from one sample, sequenced in a study of blood T cell repertoires in COVID-19. Repertoires were generated with immunoSEQ multiplex PCR, while TCRdb's copy carries only in-frame clones and drops some. This table holds about 140,000 clones, roughly 73% found once. The material sequenced was peripheral blood. The receptors stem from a woman between 50 and 59 years old with active or convalescent COVID-19. Each CDR3 is given with its conserved first and last residue. The order of the fields is CDR3 length, clone size, D gene, V gene, J gene, CDR3 protein, CDR3 DNA. D genes are given only for firm matches. Only some rows state a clone size, as once, few, many or a class for expanded clones.

14	once	NA	TRBV10-3	TRBJ1-2	CAIVGGGVYYGYTF	TGTGCCATCGTAGGAGGAGGGGTTTACTATGGCTACACCTTC
15	many	NA	TRBV19	TRBJ2-7	CASSILRQGLYEQYF	TGTGCCAGTAGTATACTCCGGCAGGGGCTGTACGAGCAGTACTTC
15	NA	NA	TRBV30	TRBJ1-2	CACFARIGGVNGYTF	TGTGCCTGCTTCGCCCGGATTGGGGGCGTCAATGGCTACACCTTC
18	NA	TRBD1	TRBV9	TRBJ2-3	CASSVAGLGTGSTDTQYF	TGTGCCAGCAGCGTAGCTGGATTGGGGACAGGGAGCACAGATACGCAGTATTTT
13	NA	NA	TRBV6-2/TRBV6-3	TRBJ1-1	CASSWQGDTEAFF	TGTGCCAGCAGTTGGCAAGGGGATACGGAAGCTTTCTTT
15	NA	NA	TRBV29-1	TRBJ1-2	CSVETRRGTRGGYTF	TGCAGCGTTGAAACAAGGCGCGGGACCCGGGGTGGCTACACCTTC
17	NA	NA	TRBV4-3	TRBJ2-1	CASSHSAAGSSYNEQFF	TGCGCCAGCAGCCACAGTGCTGCGGGGAGCTCCTACAATGAGCAGTTCTTC
13	NA	TRBD1	TRBV29-1	TRBJ1-1	CSASQGGNTEAFF	TGCAGCGCCTCTCAGGGGGGGAACACTGAAGCTTTCTTT
14	NA	NA	TRBV5-4	TRBJ1-1	CASSWGEINTEAFF	TGTGCCAGCAGCTGGGGGGAGATTAACACTGAAGCTTTCTTT
14	NA	TRBD2	TRBV6-6	TRBJ2-7	CASTPASGSYEQYF	TGTGCCAGCACTCCCGCTAGCGGGAGTTACGAGCAGTACTTC
15	NA	NA	TRBV21-1	TRBJ1-5	CASSRFSDSNQPQHF	TGTGCCAGCAGTAGATTTAGTGATAGCAATCAGCCCCAGCATTTT
12	NA	TRBD1	TRBV12-3/TRBV12-4	TRBJ1-1	CASNTGGQVAFF	TGTGCCAGCAACACAGGGGGCCAAGTAGCTTTCTTT
13	NA	NA	TRBV9	TRBJ1-1	CASSDSLNTEAFF	TGTGCCAGCAGCGACAGCTTGAACACTGAAGCTTTCTTT
19	NA	TRBD1	TRBV5-5	TRBJ2-6	CASRGTGFPGGSGANVLTF	TGTGCCAGCCGGGGGACAGGGTTCCCCGGGGGATCTGGGGCCAACGTCCTGACTTTC
15	NA	TRBD1	TRBV7-2	TRBJ1-1	CASSLQGGQHRPAFF	TGTGCCAGCAGCCTTCAAGGGGGCCAACATAGGCCAGCTTTCTTT
14	few	TRBD1	TRBV2	TRBJ1-2	CASILTGGAGGYTF	TGTGCCAGCATTCTTACAGGGGGCGCAGGGGGCTACACCTTC
17	NA	TRBD1	TRBV5-4	TRBJ2-1	CASSLGLQGFTRNEQFF	TGTGCCAGCAGCTTGGGTCTACAGGGGTTCACAAGGAATGAGCAGTTCTTC
19	NA	TRBD1	TRBV5-8	TRBJ1-3	CASSLEAPGQRSSGNTIYF	TGTGCCAGCAGCTTGGAAGCACCGGGACAGCGAAGCTCTGGAAACACCATATATTTT
15	few	NA	TRBV11-1	TRBJ2-7	CASSGGSGGSYEQYF	TGTGCCAGCAGCGGAGGGTCCGGAGGCTCCTACGAGCAGTACTTC
14	once	NA	TRBV4-3	TRBJ1-4	CASSPTVANEKLFF	TGCGCCAGCAGCCCGACAGTAGCTAATGAAAAACTGTTTTTT
15	many	TRBD1	TRBV4-3	TRBJ1-2	CASSQDHGDSYGYTF	TGCGCCAGCAGCCAAGATCACGGGGACAGCTATGGCTACACCTTC
13	once	NA	TRBV28	TRBJ1-2	CASSLARGYGYTF	TGTGCCAGCAGTTTGGCGCGGGGCTATGGCTACACCTTC
15	once	TRBD2	TRBV7-2	TRBJ2-7	CASSPERGRVGEQYF	TGTGCCAGCAGCCCCGAGCGGGGGCGAGTAGGGGAGCAGTACTTC
14	NA	NA	TRBV29-1	TRBJ2-3	CSVEPAEHTDTQYF	TGCAGCGTTGAGCCAGCGGAGCACACAGATACGCAGTATTTT
15	once	TRBD1	TRBV10-3	TRBJ1-2	CAIRADRTSNYGYTF	TGTGCCATCAGGGCGGACAGGACATCTAACTATGGCTACACCTTC
14	NA	NA	TRBV3-1/TRBV3-2	TRBJ2-5	CASSQDPGRETQYF	TGTGCCAGCAGCCAAGATCCGGGGAGGGAGACCCAGTACTTC
15	NA	TRBD1	TRBV4-3	TRBJ2-7	CASSQEWTGSYEQYF	TGCGCCAGCAGCCAAGAATGGACAGGGTCCTACGAGCAGTACTTC
13	NA	NA	TRBV2	TRBJ1-5	CASSGGGNQPQHF	TGTGCCAGCAGTGGGGGCGGCAATCAGCCCCAGCATTTT
14	NA	TRBD2	TRBV19	TRBJ2-1	CASAGTSAGNEQFF	TGTGCCAGTGCCGGGACTAGCGCGGGCAATGAGCAGTTCTTC
14	NA	NA	TRBV5-1	TRBJ1-1	CASSPGGVDTEAFF	TGCGCCAGCAGCCCCGGGGGGGTAGACACTGAAGCTTTCTTT
15	NA	NA	TRBV5-4	TRBJ2-1	CASSSSLLSGIEQFF	TGTGCCAGCAGCTCTTCCCTACTTTCAGGGATTGAGCAGTTCTTC
14	NA	NA	TRBV7-8	TRBJ1-1	CASSEQVINTEAFF	TGTGCCAGCAGCGAACAGGTGATTAACACTGAAGCTTTCTTT
15	once	NA	TRBV5-5	TRBJ2-3	CASSLGGGDTDTQYF	TGTGCCAGCAGCTTAGGAGGAGGCGACACAGATACGCAGTATTTT